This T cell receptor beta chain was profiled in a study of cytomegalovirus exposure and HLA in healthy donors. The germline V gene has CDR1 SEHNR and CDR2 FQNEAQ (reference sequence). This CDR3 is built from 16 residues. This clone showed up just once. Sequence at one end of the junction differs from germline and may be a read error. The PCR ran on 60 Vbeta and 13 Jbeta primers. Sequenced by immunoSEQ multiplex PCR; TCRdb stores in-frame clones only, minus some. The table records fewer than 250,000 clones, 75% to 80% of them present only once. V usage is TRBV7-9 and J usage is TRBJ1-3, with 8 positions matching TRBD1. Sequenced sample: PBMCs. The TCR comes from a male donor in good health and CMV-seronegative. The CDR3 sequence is CSSTKDRAPSGNTIYF. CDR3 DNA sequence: TGTTCCAGCACCAAGGACAGGGCGCCCTCTGGAAACACCATATATTTT.